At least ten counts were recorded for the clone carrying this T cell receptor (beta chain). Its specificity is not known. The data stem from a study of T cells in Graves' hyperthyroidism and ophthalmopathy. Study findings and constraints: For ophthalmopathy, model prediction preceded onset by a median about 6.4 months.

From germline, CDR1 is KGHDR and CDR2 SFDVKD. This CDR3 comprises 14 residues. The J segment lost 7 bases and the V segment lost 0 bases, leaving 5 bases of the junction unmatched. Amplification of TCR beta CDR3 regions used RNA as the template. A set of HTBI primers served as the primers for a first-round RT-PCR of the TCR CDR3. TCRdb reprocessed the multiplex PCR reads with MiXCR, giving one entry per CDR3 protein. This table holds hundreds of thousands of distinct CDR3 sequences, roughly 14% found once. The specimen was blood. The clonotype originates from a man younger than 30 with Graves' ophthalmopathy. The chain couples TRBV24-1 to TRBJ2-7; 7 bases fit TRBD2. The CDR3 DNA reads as TGTGCCACCAGTGATTTGGGGAGCGGGAATGAGCAGTACTTC. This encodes CATSDLGSGNEQYF.